This T cell receptor beta chain was identified during a study of control samples from healthy donors and cancer patients. J lost 7 bases, V lost 1 base, and 11 bases had no gene match. This CDR3 has 16 amino acids. The germline gives CDR1 SEHNR, CDR2 FQNEAQ (reference sequence). Clones were read by immunoSEQ multiplex PCR, and TCRdb kept only the in-frame ones, dropping some. The repertoire holds about 80,000 clones, with 80% to 90% as singletons. The chain recombines TRBV7-9 with TRBJ2-5; 8 bases line up with TRBD2. The sample consisted of PBMCs. This clonotype was obtained from a man between 60 and 75 years old with head and neck cancer. This chain's CDR3 is CASSLVSSGPLRTQYF. CDR3 bases: TGTGCCAGCAGCTTAGTGTCTAGCGGGCCTCTGAGGACCCAGTACTTC.